The 32 T cell receptor beta chains below were found in one sample sequenced in a study of metastatic and nonmetastatic thyroid tumors. No treatment of any kind had been given to any patient before thyroid surgery. TCRdb re-called the PCR reads with MiXCR. The sample holds approximately 5,200 clones; more than 35% are singletons and the top ten take roughly 15%. Sample: tumor tissue. These receptors originate from a male donor with papillary thyroid cancer or a benign thyroid nodule (not recorded which). Some clones in this sample may be carry-over from other donors' samples.

This clone was seen just once. The V call is TRBV9, the J call TRBJ2-1, with TRBD2 identical over 10 bases. Germline CDR1 and CDR2: SGDLS and YYNGEE. The V and J ends lost 0 bases and 3 bases, in that order; junction bases with no gene match: 6. This CDR3 contains 17 residues. The CDR3 region has the DNA TGTGCCAGCAGCGTAGCTAGCGGGAGAGGTGGCTACAATGAGCAGTTCTTC. Residues: CASSVASGRGGYNEQFF.

The chain uses TRBV6-1 and TRBJ1-6; D possibly corresponds to TRBD1 (6 bases). The germline V gene encodes CDR1 MNHNS and CDR2 SASEGT. CDR3 size: 16 residues. The V end was cut by 0 bases, the J end by 6 bases, with 12 bases between. CDR3 DNA: TGTGCCAGCAGTGAAGCTACAGGGTCGGGTAATTCACCCCTCCACTTT. It specifies CASSEATGSGNSPLHF.

This clone counts as medium-sized. This chain joins TRBV12-3 or TRBV12-4 and TRBJ1-2, with TRBD1 matching 11 bases. V lost 7 bases, J lost 4 bases, and 14 bases stayed unmatched. The CDR3 length is 17 residues. CDR3 sequence reads: CASNPGGQGGKIYGYTF. As DNA, the CDR3 is TGTGCCAGCAACCCCGGGGGACAGGGGGGGAAAATCTATGGCTACACCTTC.

The rearrangement uses TRBV6-4 and TRBJ2-2; D uncertain. CDR1 MRHNA and CDR2 SNTAGT come from the germline V gene. The length of the CDR3 is 13 residues. The V and J ends lost 2 bases and 2 bases respectively, with 3 bases between them. The CDR3 region is CASSDKNTGELFF. The CDR3 DNA reads TGTGCCAGCAGTGACAAAAACACCGGGGAGCTGTTTTTT.

This chain connects TRBV2 to TRBJ2-7; D ambiguous. The CDR3 consists of 12 residues. Looked up from germline, CDR1 is SNHLY and CDR2 is FYNNEI. Trimming took 9 bases from V and 4 from J, leaving 13 bases between them. Here the CDR3 DNA reads TGTGCCAGACGTTACCAAAGATACGAGCAGTACTTC. Residues: CARRYQRYEQYF.

The V gene is TRBV5-1, the J gene TRBJ2-2; 8 bases agree with TRBD2. V was clipped by 5 bases and J by 3 bases; unmatched bases: 6. The CDR3 spans 15 residues. CDR1 and CDR2 from the germline V gene are SGHRS and YFSETQ. CDR3 sequence reads: CASSPGGFDTGELFF. The CDR3, as DNA: TGCGCCAGCAGTCCGGGGGGGTTCGACACCGGGGAGCTGTTTTTT.

V usage is TRBV6-1 and J usage is TRBJ1-1; possible D gene TRBD1, 6 bases. V lost 6 bases and J lost 0, with 11 bases in between. The CDR3 consists of 14 residues. In germline, CDR1 is MNHNS, CDR2 SASEGT. In nucleotides, the CDR3 is TGTGCCAGCAGGGCGACAGGAATGAACACTGAAGCTTTCTTT. It specifies CASRATGMNTEAFF.

J is TRBJ2-7 and V is TRBV30; 8 positions agree with TRBD1. CDR1 is GTSNPN and CDR2 is SVGIG in the germline V gene (reference sequence). This CDR3 is 13 amino acids long. V lost 7 bases to trimming and J lost 6 bases; unmatched junction nucleotides: 11. The CDR3 DNA reads as TGTGCCTACCCGACAGGGGTGATTGGCGAGCAGTACTTC. Its translation: CAYPTGVIGEQYF.

V and J are TRBV6-1 and TRBJ1-3; D remains ambiguous. The germline CDR1 and CDR2 sequences are MNHNS and SASEGT. The CDR3 consists of 15 residues. The V gene lost 6 bases and the J gene lost 3 bases, with 15 bases spanning the gap. The CDR3 sequence: CASRGSGFGGNTIYF. Here the CDR3 DNA reads TGTGCCAGCAGGGGCTCGGGGTTTGGTGGAAACACCATATATTTT.

At least ten counts were recorded for this clone. This chain joins TRBV3-1 and TRBJ2-7; TRBD1 agrees at 7 bases. In germline, CDR1 is LGHDT, CDR2 YNNKEL (reference sequence). The CDR3 covers 13 residues. Unmatched junction bases numbered 3, after V lost 4 bases and J lost 3 bases. The CDR3 here is CASSLRTGYEQYF. The CDR3 DNA sequence: TGTGCCAGCAGCCTCCGGACAGGCTACGAGCAGTACTTC.

This clone was seen a few times. V gene TRBV6-6 combines with J gene TRBJ2-7, with a weak D call TRBD1 (5 bases). This CDR3 contains 13 residues. V shed 2 bases and J shed 4 bases, with 9 bases lying between them. Germline assignment: CDR1 MNHNY and CDR2 SVGAGI (reference sequence). Here the CDR3 reads CASSYQGSYEQYF. The CDR3 DNA follows: TGTGCCAGCAGTTACCAGGGTTCTTACGAGCAGTACTTC.

Here the CDR3 reads CASSFGAWGTEAFF. The CDR3 nucleotides are TGTGCCAGCAGCTTTGGGGCATGGGGCACTGAAGCTTTCTTT. The chain is built from TRBV11-2 and TRBJ1-1; D is perhaps TRBD1 (5 bases). From germline, CDR1 is SGHAT and CDR2 FQNNGV. The V gene lost 3 bases and the J gene lost 4 bases, with 12 bases spanning the gap. CDR3 size: 14 residues.

V and J are TRBV4-1 and TRBJ2-5; no firm D call. V lost 0 bases and J lost 1, with 9 bases in between. CDR3 length: 15 residues. CDR1 MGHRA and CDR2 YSYEKL come from the germline V gene. The CDR3 reads CASSQDHTVQETQYF. DNA for the CDR3: TGCGCCAGCAGCCAAGATCATACAGTCCAAGAGACCCAGTACTTC.

In its sample, this clone was seen a few times. The chain joins TRBV12-3 or TRBV12-4 to TRBJ1-1; D might be TRBD1 (5 bases). The CDR3 contains 13 residues. Trimming took off 5 bases at V and 0 bases at J, with 7 bases between the two ends. The CDR3 sequence: CASSQTVNTEAFF. In nucleotides, the CDR3 is TGTGCCAGCAGTCAGACAGTGAACACTGAAGCTTTCTTT.

The genes are TRBV18 and TRBJ2-7; D remains ambiguous. The germline V and J ends were trimmed by 2 bases and 3 bases, with 2 bases remaining between them. Germline V CDR1 and CDR2: KGHSH, LQKENI. The CDR3 has 11 amino acids. CDR3 sequence reads: CASSPIYEQYF. The CDR3 bases are TGTGCCAGCTCACCAATCTACGAGCAGTACTTC.

The chain carries TRBV27 and TRBJ2-5; no reliable D call. The CDR3 is 15 residues long. V lost 7 bases to trimming and J lost 5 bases, with 20 bases between them. Germline CDR1 is MNHEY and CDR2 is SMNVEV (reference sequence). The CDR3 loop is CASTLPPVGHETQYF. The CDR3 bases are TGTGCCAGCACCCTCCCGCCGGTTGGCCACGAGACCCAGTACTTC.

V usage is TRBV6-1 and J usage is TRBJ2-2; perhaps TRBD2 as D (5 bases). CDR3 length: 13 residues. Deletions cut 11 bases from V and 0 bases from J, with 10 bases between. Germline V gene lookup returns CDR1 MNHNS and CDR2 SASEGT. Here the CDR3 reads CASWEPNTGELFF. For the CDR3, the DNA is TGTGCCTCCTGGGAGCCGAACACCGGGGAGCTGTTTTTT.

This clone is judged medium-sized. V gene TRBV6-1 combines with J gene TRBJ2-1; D is tentatively TRBD1 or TRBD2 (5 bases each). Trimming stripped 6 bases from V and 4 bases from J, with 13 bases between. Germline CDR1 reads MNHNS; CDR2 reads SASEGT. The CDR3 runs to 14 residues. CDR3 loop: CASSHGTGYNEQFF. DNA for the CDR3: TGTGCCAGCAGCCACGGGACCGGGTACAATGAGCAGTTCTTC.

This clone showed up just a few times. V and J are TRBV24-1 and TRBJ2-7; D unresolved. The V and J ends lost 4 bases and 2 bases respectively, with 8 bases between them. CDR3 length equals 13 residues. Looked up from germline, CDR1 is KGHDR and CDR2 is SFDVKD. This chain's CDR3 is CATSDRPPYEQYF. CDR3 nucleotides: TGTGCCACCAGTGACAGGCCCCCCTACGAGCAGTACTTC.

This clone occurred a few times. This chain connects TRBV24-1 to TRBJ2-2; D is possibly TRBD2 (5 bases). Germline CDR1 reads KGHDR; CDR2 reads SFDVKD. This CDR3 contains 11 residues. Trimming stripped 8 bases from V and 9 bases from J, with 9 bases between. CDR3 nucleotide sequence: TGTGCCACCACCGCGGGCCGGGAGCTGTTTTTT. Residues: CATTAGRELFF.

This clone qualifies as medium-sized. This sequence joins TRBV19 and TRBJ1-1; TRBD1 agrees at 7 bases. Germline V gives CDR1 LNHDA, CDR2 SQIVND (reference sequence). The CDR3 totals 14 residues. V lost 5 bases to trimming and J lost 1 base; unmatched junction nucleotides: 4. The CDR3, as DNA: TGTGCCAGTAGTCCAAGACAGGGGAACACTGAAGCTTTCTTT. This gives the protein CASSPRQGNTEAFF.

The V and J genes are TRBV11-2 and TRBJ2-7; 9 nucleotides agree with TRBD2. The CDR3 length is 13 residues. J gave up 7 bases and V 8 bases, and 9 bases lay outside the gene matches. Germline-derived CDR1 and CDR2 are SGHAT and FQNNGV. CDR3 DNA sequence: TGTGCCAGCTCCATAGCGGGAGCAGGGGAGCAGTACTTC. Amino acid sequence: CASSIAGAGEQYF.

This clone counts as medium-sized (0.01 to 0.1%). The chain is built from TRBV6-2 or TRBV6-3 and TRBJ2-3, with TRBD2 matching 9 bases. The length of the CDR3 is 15 residues. Germline loops: CDR1 MNHEY, CDR2 SVGEGT. The V segment lost 5 bases and the J segment 2 bases; nucleotides outside the gene matches: 5. This CDR3 reads CASSSGGTYTDTQYF. As DNA, the CDR3 is TGTGCCAGCAGTAGCGGGGGGACCTACACAGATACGCAGTATTTT.

This chain links TRBV11-3 with TRBJ1-2, with D tentatively TRBD1 (5 bases). This CDR3 region has 13 residues. CDR1 SGHNT and CDR2 YENEEA come from the germline V gene. V was pared by 1 base and J by 3 bases, with 6 bases between. The CDR3 loop reads CASSLGGDYGYTF. Written as DNA, the CDR3 is TGTGCCAGCAGCTTAGGGGGGGACTATGGCTACACCTTC.

At least ten counts were recorded for this clone. Other DNA sequences in the same sample also yield this CDR3. The CDR3 loop is CASSQGLAGGQTQYF. Written as DNA, the CDR3 is TGTGCCAGCAGCCAGGGACTAGCGGGGGGACAGACCCAGTACTTC. This chain links TRBV3-1 with TRBJ2-5; 15 bases align to TRBD2. The CDR3 runs 15 residues. Germline V gene sequence: CDR1 LGHDT, CDR2 YNNKEL (reference sequence). V lost 3 bases, J lost 6 bases, and 2 bases stayed unmatched.

V and J are TRBV15 and TRBJ2-7, with D perhaps TRBD1 (5 bases). V was shortened by 0 bases and J by 4 bases, with 13 bases between the two germline ends. Germline V gene lookup returns CDR1 LNHNV and CDR2 YYDKDF (reference sequence). CDR3 length equals 15 residues. CDR3 nucleotide sequence: TGTGCCACCAGCAGAGATCAGGGTTTGGGGTACGAGCAGTACTTC. Protein sequence: CATSRDQGLGYEQYF.

J is TRBJ2-7 and V is TRBV7-2, with 8 bases matching TRBD1. This CDR3 has 12 residues. V was pared by 3 bases and J by 6 bases, with 1 base of the junction left unmatched. Germline lookup yields CDR1 SGHTA and CDR2 FQGNSA. The chain's CDR3 is CASSFGTGEQYF. The CDR3 coding sequence is TGTGCCAGCAGCTTTGGGACAGGCGAGCAGTACTTC.

This sequence joins TRBV20-1 and TRBJ2-7, with 11 bases aligning to TRBD1. Germline CDR1 reads DFQATT; CDR2 reads SNEGSKA (reference sequence). There are 11 residues in the CDR3. The CDR3, as DNA: TGCAGCACAGGGACAGGGGGGCAACAGTACTTC. This translates into CSTGTGGQQYF.

Judged by abundance, this clone is large. This chain links TRBV20-1 with TRBJ1-2; perhaps TRBD1 as D (5 bases). V lost 3 bases and J lost 5, with 19 bases in between. Per the germline V gene, CDR1 is DFQATT and CDR2 is SNEGSKA (reference sequence). The CDR3 is 15 amino acids. Here the CDR3 reads CSARGGEDTKYGYTF. The CDR3 bases are TGCAGTGCTAGGGGGGGGGAGGACACGAAATATGGCTACACCTTC.

To note about this clone: Mismatch with germline at one junction end may stem from a read error. This sequence joins TRBV6-2 or TRBV6-3 and TRBJ2-7; D ambiguous. Germline assignment: CDR1 MNHEY and CDR2 SVGEGT. There are 15 residues in the CDR3. The DNA for the CDR3 is TGTGCCAGCAGTTACGGCGATAGTCGAATCTACGAGCATTACTTC. It codes for CASSYGDSRIYEHYF.

V and J are TRBV19 and TRBJ1-3; TRBD1 might be the D (6 bases). V gave up 3 bases and J gave up 4 bases, with 10 bases separating them. CDR1 and CDR2 (germline): LNHDA, SQIVND (reference sequence). This CDR3 region has 14 residues. The CDR3 region is CASSIRQGGNTIYF. The CDR3 coding sequence is TGTGCCAGTAGTATCCGGCAGGGGGGAAACACCATATATTTT.

The rearrangement links TRBV5-1 to TRBJ2-3; 8 bases fit TRBD2. The CDR3 length is 15 residues. Losses at the gene ends were 3 bases for V and 5 bases for J; bases not matched to a gene: 8. Germline V gives CDR1 SGHRS, CDR2 YFSETQ. Here the CDR3 DNA reads TGCGCCAGCAGCTCGGAGCGGGGGTGGGGAGATACGCAGTATTTT. Its protein is CASSSERGWGDTQYF.